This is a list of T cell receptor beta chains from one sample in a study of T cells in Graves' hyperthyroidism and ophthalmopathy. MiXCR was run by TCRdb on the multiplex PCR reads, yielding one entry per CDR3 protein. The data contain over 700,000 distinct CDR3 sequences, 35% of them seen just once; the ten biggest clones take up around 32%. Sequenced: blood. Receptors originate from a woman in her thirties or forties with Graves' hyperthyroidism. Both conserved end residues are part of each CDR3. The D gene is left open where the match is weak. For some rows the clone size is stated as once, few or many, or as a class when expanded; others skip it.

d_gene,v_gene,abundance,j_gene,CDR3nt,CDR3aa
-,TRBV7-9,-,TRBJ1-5,TGTGCCAGCAGCTCACCACAGGGAAGGGACAATCAGCCCCAGCATTTT,CASSSPQGRDNQPQHF
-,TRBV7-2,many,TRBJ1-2,TGTGCCAGCAGCTCCGCTACTCTCTATGGCTACACCTTC,CASSSATLYGYTF
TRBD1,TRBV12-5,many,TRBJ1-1,TGTGCTAGTGGTTACGGACAGGGTTCTGCTTTCTTT,CASGYGQGSAFF
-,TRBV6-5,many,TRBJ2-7,TGTGCCAGCAGTGTGAAGGGAACCTACGAGCAGTACTTC,CASSVKGTYEQYF
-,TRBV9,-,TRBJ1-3,TGTGCCAGCAGCGTATCGACTACTGGAAACACCATATATTTT,CASSVSTTGNTIYF
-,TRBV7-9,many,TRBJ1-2,TGTGCCAGCAGAGACGCGGGGGGCGACTATGGCTACACCTTC,CASRDAGGDYGYTF
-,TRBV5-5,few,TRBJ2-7,TGTGCCAGCAGCTTTCGACAGGACTCCTACGAGCAGTACTTC,CASSFRQDSYEQYF
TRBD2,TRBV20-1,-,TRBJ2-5,TGCAGTGCTAGAGTCGGGGCAACTAGCGGGGGGGCTTGGGAGACCCAGTACTTC,CSARVGATSGGAWETQYF
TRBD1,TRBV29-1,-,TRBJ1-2,TGCAGCCAGGACAGGGGAGACTATGGCTACACCTTC,CSQDRGDYGYTF
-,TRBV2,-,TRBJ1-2,TGTGCCAGCAGTGAGGGCGGGGTCTATGGCTACACCTTC,CASSEGGVYGYTF
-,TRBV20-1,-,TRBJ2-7,TGCAGTGCTAGAACAGGGTATTCGGCCTCCTACGAGCAGTACTTC,CSARTGYSASYEQYF
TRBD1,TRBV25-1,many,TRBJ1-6,TGTGCCAGCAGTGCCGGGACAGTCCTCCACTTT,CASSAGTVLHF
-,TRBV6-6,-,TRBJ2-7,TGTGCCAGCAGGCTCCAGACAGTTCAGTACTTC,CASRLQTVQYF
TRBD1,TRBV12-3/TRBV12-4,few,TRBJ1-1,TGTGCCAGCAGTTGGGGGACAGGGCGCACTGAAGCTTTCTTT,CASSWGTGRTEAFF
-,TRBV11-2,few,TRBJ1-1,TGTGCCAGCAGCTTAGCGCCACGAGGGGAGTCTGAAGCTTTCTTT,CASSLAPRGESEAFF
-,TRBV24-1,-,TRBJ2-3,TGTGCCACCAGTGGAAGGGGGGCAGATACGCAGTATTTT,CATSGRGADTQYF
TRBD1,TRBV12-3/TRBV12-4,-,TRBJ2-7,TGTGCCAGCACCCCCGGGACAGGGGGATCCTACGAGCAGTACTTC,CASTPGTGGSYEQYF
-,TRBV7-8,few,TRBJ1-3,TGTGCCAGCAGCGTAGGTTCAGGTTCCTCTGGAAACACCATATATTTT,CASSVGSGSSGNTIYF
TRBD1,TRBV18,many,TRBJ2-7,TGTGCCAGTAGTCCACAGGGGAACGAGCAGTACTTC,CASSPQGNEQYF
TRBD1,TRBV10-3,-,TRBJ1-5,TGTGCCATCAGGAGGGGGCAGGTACAGCCCCAGCATTTT,CAIRRGQVQPQHF
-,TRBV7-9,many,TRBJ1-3,TGTGCCAGCAGCTTAGTGACTGCTGCTGGAAACACCATATATTTT,CASSLVTAAGNTIYF
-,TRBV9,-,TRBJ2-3,TGTGCCAGCAGCGTTACCGGGCCGTCTGGTGCAGATACGCAGTATTTT,CASSVTGPSGADTQYF
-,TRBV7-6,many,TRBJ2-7,TGTGCCAGCAGCTTAGAGGGTGGGAAAACCTACGAGCAGTACTTC,CASSLEGGKTYEQYF
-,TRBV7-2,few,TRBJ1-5,TGTGCCAGCAGCTTACTTCAGGGTAGCAATCAGCCCCAGCATTTT,CASSLLQGSNQPQHF
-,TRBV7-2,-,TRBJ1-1,TGTGCCAGCAGCTTGGGACTCGAGGGGACTGAAGCTTTCTTT,CASSLGLEGTEAFF
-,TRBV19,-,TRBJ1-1,TGTGGTTCCCAGAACACTGAAGCTTTCTTT,CGSQNTEAFF
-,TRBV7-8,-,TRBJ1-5,TGTGCCAGCAGGTCGTGGGGCTGGGGGTACCAAGAGACCCAGCATTTT,CASRSWGWGYQETQHF
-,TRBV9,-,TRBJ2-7,TGTGCCAGCAGCGTAGAGGGGACGGAGCAGTACTTC,CASSVEGTEQYF
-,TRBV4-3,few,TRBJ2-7,TGCGCCAGCAGCCAAGCGGCGGGATACACCTACGAGCAGTACTTC,CASSQAAGYTYEQYF
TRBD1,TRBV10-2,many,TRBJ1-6,TGCGCCAGCGGCGGACAGGGCGATTCACCCCTCCACTTT,CASGGQGDSPLHF
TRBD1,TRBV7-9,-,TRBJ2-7,TGTGCCAGCAAAAACCATAGACAGGGGGTTTCCGAGCAGTACTTC,CASKNHRQGVSEQYF
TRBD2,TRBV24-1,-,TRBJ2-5,TGTGCCACCAGTGCGGGTAGCGGGGTCGAAGAGACCCAGTACTTC,CATSAGSGVEETQYF
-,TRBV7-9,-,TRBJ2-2,TGTGCCAGCAGCTTAGCCAGGACTTATAACACCGGGGAGCTGTTTTTT,CASSLARTYNTGELFF
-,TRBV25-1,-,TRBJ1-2,TGTGCCAGCAGTCCAGGGTACCTCTATGGCTACACCTTC,CASSPGYLYGYTF
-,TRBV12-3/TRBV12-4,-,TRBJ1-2,TGTGCCAGCAGTTGGGGGGGAGCGACCGGGAGCATCTATGGCTACACCTTC,CASSWGGATGSIYGYTF
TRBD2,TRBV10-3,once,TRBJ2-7,TGTGCCACCGGCAATAAACTAGCGGGCCTCTACTACGAGCAGTACTTC,CATGNKLAGLYYEQYF
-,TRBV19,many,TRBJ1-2,TGTGCCAGTGGGGAGGCTCGATATGGCTACACCTTC,CASGEARYGYTF
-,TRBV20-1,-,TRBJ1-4,TGCAGTGCTGGACCTGGGGACATTGCTGAAAAACTGTTTTTT,CSAGPGDIAEKLFF
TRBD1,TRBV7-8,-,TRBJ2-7,TGTGCCAGCAGCCTTGTTGCCGGGACAGCGGCCCCCCCGTTCTACGAGCAGTACTTC,CASSLVAGTAAPPFYEQYF
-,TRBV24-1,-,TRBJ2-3,TGTGCCAGCACCCAAGAGAACACAGATACGCAGTATTTT,CASTQENTDTQYF
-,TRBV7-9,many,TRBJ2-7,TGTGCCAGCAGCGCCACGGGACAAGGTTCCTACGAGCAGTACTTC,CASSATGQGSYEQYF
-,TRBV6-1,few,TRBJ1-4,TGTGCCAGCACGGAGGGAGACGCAACTAATGAAAAACTGTTTTTT,CASTEGDATNEKLFF
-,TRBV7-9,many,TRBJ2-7,TGTGCCAGCAGCTTACGGTCCACCTCTCGCTCCGAGCAGTACTTC,CASSLRSTSRSEQYF
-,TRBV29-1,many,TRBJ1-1,TGCAGCCCTGGGGCGCTCAGAGAGAACACTGAAGCTTTCTTT,CSPGALRENTEAFF
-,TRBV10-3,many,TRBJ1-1,TGTGCCACCGGCGGAGTGAACACTGAAGCTTTCTTT,CATGGVNTEAFF
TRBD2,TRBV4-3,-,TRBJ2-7,TGCGCCAGCAGCCAAGAAAGGGGAGGGCCCTACGAGCAGTACTTC,CASSQERGGPYEQYF
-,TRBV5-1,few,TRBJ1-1,TGTGCCAGCTCACCCGAGCCGGTCGGAGCTTTCTTT,CASSPEPVGAFF